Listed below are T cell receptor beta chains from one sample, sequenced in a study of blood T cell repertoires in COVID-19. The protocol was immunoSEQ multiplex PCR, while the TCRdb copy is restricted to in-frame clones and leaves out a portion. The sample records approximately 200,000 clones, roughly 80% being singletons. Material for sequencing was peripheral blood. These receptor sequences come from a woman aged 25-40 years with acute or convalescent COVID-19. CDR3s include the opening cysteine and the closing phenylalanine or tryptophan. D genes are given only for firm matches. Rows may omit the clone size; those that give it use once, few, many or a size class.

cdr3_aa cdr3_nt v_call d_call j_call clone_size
CASSALPLDSNQPQHF TGTGCCAGCAGTGCGTTGCCATTAGATAGCAATCAGCCCCAGCATTTT TRBV6-1 - TRBJ1-5 once
CASSDISRLGREGGYTF TGTGCCAGCAGTGACATATCCCGACTGGGTCGGGAAGGCGGCTACACCTTC TRBV27 - TRBJ1-2 -
CASSSKEGSGNTIYF TGTGCCAGCAGCTCAAAGGAGGGATCTGGAAACACCATATATTTT TRBV13 - TRBJ1-3 -
CASSPLRYSYEQYF TGTGCCAGCAGCCCTCTCAGATACTCCTACGAGCAGTACTTC TRBV5-5 - TRBJ2-7 -
CAWGASGVNEQFF TGTGCCTGGGGTGCCTCAGGGGTCAATGAGCAGTTCTTC TRBV30 - TRBJ2-1 -
CASATSPGQGITGELFF TGTGCTAGTGCCACCTCCCCGGGACAGGGAATAACCGGGGAGCTGTTTTTT TRBV12-5 TRBD1 TRBJ2-2 -
CAIPRGGNTEAFF TGTGCCATCCCCAGGGGTGGGAACACTGAAGCTTTCTTT TRBV2 - TRBJ1-1 -
CASSLEHRYEQYF TGCGCCAGCAGCTTGGAACACCGATACGAGCAGTACTTC TRBV5-1 - TRBJ2-7 once
CASSVVDSGEQYF TGTGCCAGCAGCGTAGTAGACAGTGGAGAGCAGTACTTC TRBV9 - TRBJ2-7 -
CASSAPDRPPTEAFF TGTGCCAGCAGCGCCCCGGACAGGCCCCCCACTGAAGCTTTCTTT TRBV9 TRBD1 TRBJ1-1 -
CASSLGVAGGSHEQYF TGCGCCAGCAGCTTGGGGGTAGCGGGAGGGTCCCACGAGCAGTACTTC TRBV5-1 TRBD2 TRBJ2-7 -
CASSSGGTGTYEQYF TGTGCCAGCAGCTCAGGCGGGACAGGGACCTACGAGCAGTACTTC TRBV7-9 TRBD1 TRBJ2-7 -
CATSRERRLAPNEQFF TGTGCCACCAGCAGAGAACGGCGGCTAGCCCCCAATGAGCAGTTCTTC TRBV15 - TRBJ2-1 -
CASSLAGGSSYEQYF TGCGCCAGCAGCTTGGCAGGGGGCTCATCCTACGAGCAGTACTTC TRBV5-1 TRBD1 TRBJ2-7 -
CASSQDVQTESSYGYTF TGCGCCAGCAGCCAAGATGTACAGACCGAGAGTAGCTATGGCTACACCTTC TRBV4-1 - TRBJ1-2 -